The present TCR beta chain was sequenced within a study of human thymus T cells. This CDR3 spans 13 amino acids. CDR1 is SGHRS, CDR2 YFSETQ, per germline. Trimming shortened V by 0 bases and J by 4 bases, and 7 bases separated the two germline ends. The study, taken as a whole, reports: Seemingly biased V and J gene usage marked thymic and blood repertoires.

Corrective heart surgery yielded resections, and these provided the thymus tissue. Concerning this clone itself: Its matching antigen is unknown. Other DNA sequences of this sample code for an identical CDR3.

Profiling relied on immunoSEQ multiplex PCR, and the TCRdb table lists in-frame clones only, not all of them. The sample yields roughly 120,000 clones, about 95% seen once. The source is a boy under two years old with a congenital heart defect but otherwise immunologically healthy. This chain joins TRBV5-1 and TRBJ2-5, with a possible D match to TRBD2 (5 bases). The source material was thymus tissue. Written as DNA, the CDR3 is TGCGCCAGCAGCTTGGCCCGGGGAGAGACCCAGTACTTC. Protein sequence: CASSLARGETQYF. The full variable domain, rest sourced from reference TRBV5-1 and TRBJ2-5, is KAGVTQTPRYLIKTRGQQVTLSCSPISGHRSVSWYQQTPGQGLQFLFEYFSETQRNKGNFPGRFSGRQFSNSRSEMNVSTLELGDSALYLCASSLARGETQYFGPGTRLLVL.